A single sample is the source of the 27 T cell receptor beta chains below, sequenced in a study of long-term antiretroviral therapy in people with HIV. Researchers report immunoSEQ v3.0 was run at survey level. The protocol was immunoSEQ multiplex PCR, while the TCRdb copy is restricted to in-frame clones and leaves out a portion. The repertoire consists of about 25,000 clones, with roughly 79% occurring once and the leading ten covering 8.5% to 14%. The material sequenced was unsorted PBMCs, taken 2.1 years after starting antiretroviral therapy. These receptors all stem from a man younger than 45 with HIV.

The rearrangement links TRBV14 to TRBJ2-7, with 11 positions matching TRBD1. The germline V gene encodes CDR1 SGHDN and CDR2 FVKESK. The J segment lost 4 bases and the V segment lost 6 bases, leaving 8 bases of the junction unmatched. This CDR3 spans 15 amino acids. The CDR3: CASSRTGGSWYEQYF. The DNA of the CDR3 is TGTGCCAGCAGTCGGACAGGGGGCTCCTGGTACGAGCAGTACTTC.

V and J are TRBV9 and TRBJ1-5, with no clear D. The CDR3 is made up of 15 amino acids. The germline V gene encodes CDR1 SGDLS and CDR2 YYNGEE. V lost 4 bases and J lost 4, with 15 bases in between. As DNA, the CDR3 is TGTGCCAGCAGCCCTACGGGCGGCGCGAATCAGCCCCAGCATTTT. Its protein product is CASSPTGGANQPQHF.

In its sample, this clone was seen a few times. The chain combines TRBV11-2 with TRBJ2-3; possibly TRBD2 for D (6 bases). V gave up 2 bases and J gave up 5 bases, with 17 bases separating them. The germline gives CDR1 SGHAT, CDR2 FQNNGV. This CDR3 is 16 amino acids long. CDR3 sequence (DNA): TGTGCCAGCAGCTTAAGGGCGGCGGGGCTTGGAGATACGCAGTATTTT. It encodes CASSLRAAGLGDTQYF.

The chain carries TRBV19 and TRBJ2-2, with D possibly TRBD1 on 5 matching bases. The V end lost 4 bases, the J end lost 3 bases, and 18 bases lay between the germline ends. The germline V gene has CDR1 LNHDA and CDR2 SQIVND (reference sequence). The CDR3 is made up of 17 amino acids. The CDR3 nucleotides read TGTGCCAGTAGTACGAGCTCGACAGTTTGGGACACCGGGGAGCTGTTTTTT. Translated: CASSTSSTVWDTGELFF.

V gene TRBV27 combines with J gene TRBJ2-3; TRBD1 might be the D (6 bases). The CDR3 runs to 15 residues. CDR1 and CDR2 (germline): MNHEY, SMNVEV (reference sequence). Trimming took 5 bases from V and 2 from J, leaving 14 bases between them. The CDR3 region has the DNA TGTGCCAGCAGTATACGGGGACAAATCACAGATACGCAGTATTTT. Translation: CASSIRGQITDTQYF.

The chain recombines TRBV14 with TRBJ2-3; 7 bases align to TRBD1. Per the germline V gene, CDR1 is SGHDN and CDR2 is FVKESK. Trimming removed 5 bases from V and 3 bases from J; junction bases left unmatched: 5. This CDR3 spans 14 amino acids. CDR3 sequence: CASSSGQRTDTQYF. CDR3 sequence (DNA): TGTGCCAGCAGCTCGGGACAGCGAACAGATACGCAGTATTTT.

The chain combines TRBV27 with TRBJ2-3; TRBD2 aligns across 7 bases. CDR1 is MNHEY and CDR2 is SMNVEV in the germline V gene (reference sequence). The V and J ends lost 4 bases and 5 bases, in that order; junction bases with no gene match: 3. This CDR3 is 13 amino acids long. The CDR3 DNA reads as TGTGCCAGCAGTTGGTGGGAGGGAGATACGCAGTATTTT. Protein: CASSWWEGDTQYF.

Concerning this clone itself: A junction end diverges from the germline sequence, so it may reflect a read error. The chain couples TRBV5-1 to TRBJ2-7, with TRBD1 as a possible D gene (7 bases). This CDR3 is 14 amino acids long. Germline CDR1 SGHRS, CDR2 YFSETQ. The CDR3 reads CASSLGQGGGPQSF. The CDR3 DNA is TGCGCCAGCAGCTTGGGACAGGGAGGCGGCCCTCAAAGCTTC.

This clone was seen only once. The chain joins TRBV21-1 to TRBJ2-3; TRBD1 is the table's D call, not checked against the DNA. TRBV21-1 is described as a pseudogene. The CDR3 runs to 14 residues. CDR3 nucleotides: TGTGCCAGCAGCAAAGGGGCTAGCACAGATACGCAGTATTTT. It is translated as CASSKGASTDTQYF.

The chain links TRBV19 to TRBJ2-2, with 8 bases fitting TRBD1. V lost 4 bases and J lost 4; bases outside the gene matches: 5. Germline assignment: CDR1 LNHDA and CDR2 SQIVND (reference sequence). The CDR3 sequence is 15 residues long. CDR3 in DNA: TGTGCCAGTAGTACGCGGACAGGGAGCACCGGGGAGCTGTTTTTT. It codes for CASSTRTGSTGELFF.

The chain recombines TRBV29-1 with TRBJ1-4; 8 positions agree with TRBD1. The germline CDR1 and CDR2 sequences are SQVTM and ANQGSEA. This CDR3 is 13 amino acids long. The V and J ends lost 6 bases and 12 bases, in that order; junction bases with no gene match: 12. The CDR3 protein is CSVGQGAPPELFF. The CDR3 nucleotides read TGCAGCGTAGGCCAGGGGGCTCCGCCCGAACTGTTTTTT.

The V gene is TRBV5-4, the J gene TRBJ2-5; TRBD2 aligns across 10 bases. Per the germline V gene, CDR1 is SGHNT and CDR2 is YYREEE (reference sequence). With V trimmed by 2 bases and J by 2 bases, 3 bases remained unmatched. CDR3 length: 15 residues. This CDR3 is CASSLSGGGQETQYF. The CDR3 region has the DNA TGTGCCAGCAGCTTAAGCGGGGGGGGTCAAGAGACCCAGTACTTC.

V usage is TRBV5-6 and J usage is TRBJ2-3; D is perhaps TRBD2 (6 bases). Between the trimmed V and J ends, which lost 0 bases and 5 bases, there was a span of 16 bases. Per germline, CDR1 SGHDT and CDR2 YYEEEE. The CDR3 is 16 residues long. The CDR3 sequence: CASSLDGGYRGDTQYF. In nucleotides, the CDR3 is TGTGCCAGCAGCTTGGACGGGGGATACCGCGGAGATACGCAGTATTTT.

The chain links TRBV21-1 to TRBJ2-7; TRBD1 is the table's D call and was not checked against the DNA. TRBV21-1 is a known pseudogene. This CDR3 is built from 14 residues. The CDR3 sequence: CASSNGRGSYEQYF. CDR3 DNA: TGTGCCAGCAGCAATGGCAGGGGTTCCTACGAGCAGTACTTC.

This clone occurred a few times. This chain joins TRBV29-1 and TRBJ1-2; 7 bases line up with TRBD1. Per the germline V gene, CDR1 is SQVTM and CDR2 is ANQGSEA. CDR3 length: 13 residues. Unmatched junction bases numbered 13, after V lost 8 bases and J lost 7 bases. The DNA of the CDR3 is TGCAGCTTTCAGAGAGACAGGGCAATTGGCTACACCTTC. It encodes CSFQRDRAIGYTF.

V usage is TRBV11-2 and J usage is TRBJ2-7; TRBD2 aligns across 7 bases. This CDR3 region has 15 residues. Germline V gene lookup returns CDR1 SGHAT and CDR2 FQNNGV. The ends lost 1 base at V and 0 bases at J; junction bases unmatched: 3. CDR3: CASSLVGGSSYEQYF. The CDR3 DNA sequence: TGTGCCAGCAGCTTAGTCGGCGGGAGCTCCTACGAGCAGTACTTC.

J is TRBJ2-2 and V is TRBV15, with a possible D match to TRBD1 (5 bases). V lost 8 bases, J lost 2 bases, and 12 bases lay in between. Germline CDR1 reads LNHNV; CDR2 reads YYDKDF (reference sequence). The length of the CDR3 is 14 residues. The CDR3 DNA sequence: TGTGCCACCCGGCAGGGTACAAACACCGGGGAGCTGTTTTTT. It specifies CATRQGTNTGELFF.

The rearrangement links TRBV7-9 to TRBJ2-1, with 10 bases lining up with TRBD1. The CDR3 is 18 residues long. CDR1 and CDR2 from the germline V gene are SEHNR and FQNEAQ (reference sequence). V shed 2 bases and J 4 bases; nucleotides not matched to a gene: 11. The CDR3 spells CASSLRPGQGLGYNEQFF. CDR3 DNA: TGTGCCAGCAGCTTACGCCCGGGACAGGGGTTGGGTTACAATGAGCAGTTCTTC.

This chain uses TRBV28 with TRBJ1-5; 8 bases fit TRBD1. The length of the CDR3 is 11 residues. Germline lookup yields CDR1 MDHEN and CDR2 SYDVKM. Trimming cost V 6 bases and J 11 bases; bases outside gene matches: 3. The CDR3 DNA sequence: TGTGCCAGCAGGTCGGACAGGGCCCAGCATTTT. It encodes CASRSDRAQHF.

J is TRBJ1-4 and V is TRBV15, with D unclear. CDR1 and CDR2 from the germline V gene are LNHNV and YYDKDF (reference sequence). The CDR3 loop spans 14 amino acids. Trimming cost V 9 bases and J 5 bases, with 16 bases left between them. Here the CDR3 DNA reads TGTGCCACGGTGGATGCAATACCGAATGAAAAACTGTTTTTT. It is translated as CATVDAIPNEKLFF.

V usage is TRBV18 and J usage is TRBJ1-3, with D maybe TRBD1 (5 bases). This CDR3 region has 14 residues. Between the trimmed V and J ends, which lost 5 bases and 4 bases, there was a span of 12 bases. Germline values: CDR1 KGHSH, CDR2 LQKENI. The chain's CDR3 is CASSSLGAGNTIYF. Written as DNA, the CDR3 is TGTGCCAGCTCATCCCTTGGGGCGGGAAACACCATATATTTT.

This clone was found once. The chain couples TRBV7-9 to TRBJ1-4; 8 positions match TRBD1. The CDR3 covers 15 residues. Germline loops: CDR1 SEHNR, CDR2 FQNEAQ (reference sequence). The V and J ends lost 3 bases and 5 bases, in that order; junction bases with no gene match: 5. The CDR3 nucleotides are TGTGCCAGCAGCTTCAAACAGGGGGGAAATGAAAAACTGTTTTTT. The encoded protein is CASSFKQGGNEKLFF.

The chain links TRBV5-1 to TRBJ1-2; D is possibly TRBD1 (5 bases). This CDR3 region has 15 residues. CDR1 is SGHRS and CDR2 is YFSETQ in the germline V gene. V was pared by 0 bases and J by 4 bases, with 13 bases between. The CDR3 DNA sequence: TGCGCCAGCAGCTTGGCCGGGGGATTCTCCTATGGCTACACCTTC. Translated, it gives CASSLAGGFSYGYTF.

The rearrangement links TRBV5-4 to TRBJ2-7, with D perhaps given as TRBD1 or TRBD2 (5 bases each). Germline V gives CDR1 SGHNT, CDR2 YYREEE (reference sequence). This CDR3 has 15 amino acids. The germline V and J ends were trimmed by 5 bases and 0 bases, with 15 bases remaining between them. CDR3 bases: TGTGCCAGCAGTTATCCGGGACCCAGCTCCTACGAGCAGTACTTC. Its protein product is CASSYPGPSSYEQYF.

The gene calls are TRBV29-1 and TRBJ2-1; 10 nucleotides match TRBD1. The CDR3 is 12 residues long. V was clipped by 7 bases and J by 11 bases; unmatched bases: 8. Germline values: CDR1 SQVTM, CDR2 ANQGSEA. The CDR3, as DNA: TGCAGCGCAGGGACAGGGGTGGGTAAGCAGTTCTTC. This translates into CSAGTGVGKQFF.

This clone was counted a few times. The gene calls are TRBV7-9 and TRBJ1-3; D not resolved. The ends were cut back, 8 bases at V and 2 bases at J, with 4 bases in the middle. The germline V gene has CDR1 SEHNR and CDR2 FQNEAQ (reference sequence). This CDR3 spans 11 amino acids. The CDR3 is CASRAGNTIYF. CDR3 sequence (DNA): TGTGCCAGCCGAGCTGGAAACACCATATATTTT.

The chain employs TRBV5-1 and TRBJ2-7; D may be TRBD2 (6 bases). The CDR3 runs to 14 residues. Germline values: CDR1 SGHRS, CDR2 YFSETQ. V was shortened by 4 bases and J by 7 bases, with 18 bases between the two germline ends. The DNA for the CDR3 is TGCGCCAGCAGCCTGGGACTTAGCCGAGGGGAGCAGTACTTC. It yields the protein CASSLGLSRGEQYF.